This T cell receptor (beta chain) was recovered during a study of patients and donors after allogeneic stem cell transplantation. In this sample, this clonotype is medium-sized. MiXCR was run by TCRdb on the RT-PCR reads, yielding one entry per CDR3 protein. The profile shows about 1,300 distinct CDR3 sequences, around 26% of them singletons. Trimming pared 0 bases from V and 1 base from J, leaving 10 bases between. The CDR3 covers 15 residues. The germline V gene has CDR1 SGHKS and CDR2 YYEKEE (reference sequence). This TCR came from a human donor who was either an allogeneic HSCT recipient or a stem cell or donor lymphocyte infusion donor (not recorded which). It is not recorded whose cells these are; they may come from a transplant donor. The chain has TRBV5-5 and TRBJ1-1; D may be TRBD1 (6 bases). The sequencing sample was made of blood, either unsorted or a sorted T cell fraction (not recorded which). CDR3 bases: TGTGCCAGCAGCTTGGAGCCAGGGGCGAACACTGAAGCTTTCTTT. This codes for CASSLEPGANTEAFF.